This paragraph covers one T cell receptor (beta chain) sequence. Its antigen specificity is not known. Within one base of it there is no much larger clone, and no base qualities were kept. The CDR3 goes from the cysteine to the phenylalanine over 15 residues. Only CDR3 DNA is held: 45 bases, read in frame from base 1. The trim is 0 bases for V and 6 bases for J, with a gap of 12 bases between the germline ends. Sequences MNHEY (CDR1) and SMNVEV (CDR2) are obtained from the germline V gene (reference sequence). The sample comes from a study of cytomegalovirus exposure and HLA in healthy donors (dated by TCRdb to 2017 to 2019). Study-wide context: According to an earlier analysis of a few hundred of the donors, about 180 million T cells yielded 117 million unique TCR beta sequences and 276 Gb of sequence data. An early release covering about 600 HLA-typed donors comprised about 320 gigabases of sequencing data and approximately 80 million unique TCR sequences. Among the roughly 400 genotyped donors, approximately 77% belonged to the genetic ancestry cluster associated with self-reported Caucasian donors. The study aimed to test whether cataloging public T cell receptors could reveal signatures of past pathogen exposure. The study profiled the T cell repertoires of 500 to 800 subjects by immunosequencing and related them to cytomegalovirus serostatus. A separate validation cohort of 100 to 150 different subjects was used in addition to the roughly 640-subject first cohort. To predict cytomegalovirus infection status, the study brought together high-throughput TCR immunosequencing, statistical association of individual TCRs with disease status, and machine learning. In a later analysis, previously published TCR beta repertoires from 666 donors were re-analyzed and high-resolution HLA genotyping was added so that TCR occurrence patterns could be studied. Rather than drawing on any new phenotypic data, the later analysis identified candidate immune exposures from TCR beta sequences and the way those sequences occurred across donors. An earlier analysis of some 600 of the donors applied high-throughput TCR beta sequencing to assess whether each TCR beta V gene segment acted as functional or pseudogenic. Donor age, sex, ethnicity and CMV serostatus were collected together with the repertoire data. A later genetic analysis took genome-wide SNP genotypes for about 55% of the 666 donors and used that subset as a discovery cohort. All discovery cohort repertoires had been generated using a single sequencing platform. HLA typing covered class I and class II loci at four-digit resolution. The number of typed donors differed by locus: about 620-630 for A, B, C, DRB1 and DQB1; approximately 520 for DQA1; over 600 for DPA1; and roughly 470 for DPB1. Roughly 5 DR-DQ haplotypes were handled as single units for association and clustering because linkage in the cohort was strong. Across around 400 genotyped donors of the cohort, an average of about 240,000 unique TCR beta nucleotide sequences per donor were sequenced, and approximately 19% of those sequences were non-productive. General study outcomes and caveats: A later analysis found that most CMV-associated TCR beta chains appeared HLA-restricted, with HLA associations seemingly driven largely by CMV exposure. The presence/absence analyses assumed that sequencing depth was roughly uniform across donors, and that assumption may not be true. Compared with equally common non-associated chains, HLA-associated TCR beta chains in a later analysis were more clonally expanded and had lower generation probabilities. According to a later analysis, parvovirus B19, influenza, CMV and Epstein-Barr virus appeared linked to several top co-occurrence clusters. An earlier analysis of approximately 590 of the donors showed that most TCR beta V segments appeared in productive rearrangements either about 87% or about 30% of the time, which broadly matched IMGT annotations. A later analysis found that TCR association rates varied across HLA loci, with DRB1 alleles showing the most associated TCRs and HLA-C alleles the fewest. For the cohort, immune exposure information was limited to CMV serostatus. Across donors, most TCR sequences were observed very rarely, whereas some public TCRs were present in many individuals. Correlated functional status among segregating V segments might reflect linkage disequilibrium, but an unknown experimental factor could not be ruled out. A few of the identified cytomegalovirus-associated TCR beta chains were confirmed in vitro to be specific for cytomegalovirus antigens. The cohort was sequenced for TCR beta chains only, and without alpha or paired-chain data the features that could be detected were limited. Because counts were too low, some 17 rarely observed V segments, including chromosome 9 orphons, were excluded from the earlier analysis of several hundred of the donors. In the study, about 150 TCR beta chains were listed as associated with cytomegalovirus. Some IMGT-functional V segments, including TRBV6-2 and TRBV6-3, could not be told apart with the 87-base-pair reads, so those segments were excluded. In a later analysis, 16,951 TCR beta sequences were associated with specific HLA alleles at a false discovery rate of 0.05. A further reported finding was that TCR beta sequences accurately predicted the HLA-A and HLA-B alleles for most subjects in the first cohort. In a later genetic analysis, a missense DCLRE1C variant was associated with V-gene and J-gene trimming of TCR beta chains, and the association was replicated in an independent cohort. HLA typing was unavailable for some donors at each locus, so association tests used only the typed subset. In both the original and validation cohorts, the classifier was reported to diagnose cytomegalovirus status with high specificity and sensitivity. A cluster of highly shared sequence variants was judged likely to be a technical artifact of the sequencing pipeline. The authors suggested that the approach could potentially be extended to other disease states and immunological phenotypes. A later genetic analysis reported fewer N-insertions in productive TCRs among donors in an Asian-associated ancestry cluster than the roughly 700-donor mean. When HLA alleles, especially DR and DQ, strongly co-occurred, attributing TCR associations to individual alleles was difficult.

The cohort comprised hundreds of healthy bone marrow donors. At the time of sampling, all cohort members were nominally healthy, though unrecorded immune exposures were likely present. The donor tested CMV seronegative and was one of the 352 seronegative cohort members. A peripheral blood sample was provided by each donor, and peripheral blood mononuclear cells were used for TCR beta sequencing. Genomic DNA extraction from the blood cell samples was performed with the Qiagen DNeasy Blood Extraction Kit. Library preparation was by the immunoSEQ multiplex PCR assay. For the multiplex PCR, a mixture combining 60 forward primers for TCR Vbeta segments and 13 reverse primers for TCR Jbeta segments was used. The CDR3 region of rearranged TCR beta genes was amplified from genomic DNA by a multiplex PCR assay. The Illumina HiSeq System was used to sequence the amplified TCR beta libraries as 87-base-pair reads. In the source study's methods: Across the 500 to 850 repertoires, a later analysis counted some 81 million unique TCR beta chains, roughly 11 million of which were shared by at least two donors. A nearest-neighbor algorithm error-corrected the raw reads and collapsed the reads into unique sequences, merging closely related sequences to remove PCR and sequencing errors. Alignment of CDR3 sequences to IMGT reference sequences was used to assign V, D and J gene segments. Each retained sequence needed at least a six-nucleotide match to both a V gene segment and a J gene segment. Rearrangements were classified as productive when the CDR3 lacked stop codons and remained in frame with V and J, and all other rearrangements were classified as non-productive. CDR3 was defined by IMGT convention, running from the second conserved V-encoded cysteine to the conserved J-encoded phenylalanine. Sequences without an unambiguous match to a single V gene segment were excluded from the earlier analysis of several hundred of the donors. In an earlier analysis of about 590 of the donors, a V segment was called functional when productive rearrangements were above 56.7%, and segregating when the standard deviation between donors exceeded 5%. To diagnose cytomegalovirus status from the catalog of TCR beta chain sequences, a statistical classification framework was built. A later analysis assigned V and J genes by comparing TCR nucleotide sequences with IMGT/GENE-DB human TR gene sequences. Using the TCRdist pipeline, a later analysis assigned CDR3 sequences along with most-parsimonious VDJ recombination scenarios. In a later analysis, each TCR beta chain was defined by its CDR3 amino acid sequence together with its V-gene family, and reads without a unique V-gene family were excluded. As a way to deal with suspected cross-contamination and a sequencing artifact, a later analysis dropped more than 500 nucleotide sequences that were highly shared and had low generation probability. For each public chain, a later analysis derived a clonal expansion index from normalized ranks of inferred template counts within each repertoire. A later analysis computed generation probabilities with a VDJ recombination model fitted to out-of-frame rearrangements, and checked the results against IGoR. A later analysis scored TCR-TCR, TCR-HLA and TCR-CMV co-occurrence with hypergeometric tests, applying a repertoire-size bias correction to TCR pairs. In a later analysis, false discovery rates were estimated by permuting HLA or CMV assignments 20 times. In a later analysis, co-occurring TCRs were grouped with DBSCAN, and TCRdist sequence similarity was added when clustering was performed within HLA-allele-positive subsets. Co-occurrence clustering excluded repertoires with fewer than 30,000 or more than 120,000 public chains, plus five with anomalous nucleotide sharing. In TCRdb, the immuneACCESS table is reduced to in-frame sequences with V and J assigned. These tables do not hold every clone; where another copy was compared, an unresolved V gene accounts for under half, and the others remain unexplained. V and J calls plus clone size are reproduced from that table; the DNA served to infer D and trimming. Here the sample has roughly 100,000 clones; roughly two thirds occur a single time. Of the sample, approximately 3% falls within the top ten clones.

This receptor was taken from a man aged 30-40 years in good health and CMV-seronegative. The sequence is built from TRBV27 and TRBJ1-5; the D gene cannot be named for sure. Sequenced material: PBMCs. The DNA reads as follows: TGTGCCAGCAGTTTATCGTGGGTATCAGGTCAGCCCCAGCATTTT. Protein translation: CASSLSWVSGQPQHF.